This TCR beta chain was recorded in a study of response to subunit inactivated influenza vaccine. CDR1 LGHDT and CDR2 YNNKEL come from the germline V gene (reference sequence). The CDR3 sequence is 16 residues long. V shed 1 base and J shed 3 bases, with 16 bases lying between them. This clonotype was recorded at least ten times. TCRdb re-called the RT-PCR reads through MiXCR, storing one row per CDR3 protein. The table has 490,000 or so distinct CDR3 sequences, about 7.6% seen once. The sample in question was PBMCs from blood, obtained less than 25 months after vaccination. The V call is TRBV3-1, the J call TRBJ2-7; no reliable D call. The sequence came from a man between 50 and 70 years old who received an inactivated influenza vaccine. CDR3 in DNA: TGTGCCAGCAGCCAAGTGGATCCGGACCCGAACTACGAGCAGTACTTC. Its protein product is CASSQVDPDPNYEQYF.